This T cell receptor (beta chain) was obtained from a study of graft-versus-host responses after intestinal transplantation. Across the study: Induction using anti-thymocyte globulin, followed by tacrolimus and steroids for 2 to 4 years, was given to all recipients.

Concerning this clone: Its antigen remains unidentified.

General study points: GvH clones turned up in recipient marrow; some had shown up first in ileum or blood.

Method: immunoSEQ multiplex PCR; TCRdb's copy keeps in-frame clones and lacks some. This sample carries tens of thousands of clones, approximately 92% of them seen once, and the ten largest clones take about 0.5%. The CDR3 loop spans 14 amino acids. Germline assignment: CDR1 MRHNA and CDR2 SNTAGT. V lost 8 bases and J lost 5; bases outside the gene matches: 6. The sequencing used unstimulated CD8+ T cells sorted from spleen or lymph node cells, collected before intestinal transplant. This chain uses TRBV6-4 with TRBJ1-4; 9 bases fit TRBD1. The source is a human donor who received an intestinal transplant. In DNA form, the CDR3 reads TGTGCCAGCCTACTCGGGACAGGGAATGAAAAACTGTTTTTT. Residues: CASLLGTGNEKLFF.